This T cell receptor beta chain was captured by sequencing in a study of T cell clones after liver transplantation. Study observations and caveats: Circulating graft-donor-reactive CD4 TCRbeta sequences fell significantly post-transplant in 5 of 8 subjects.

Per the germline V gene, CDR1 is SNHLY and CDR2 is FYNNEI. The CDR3 runs 12 residues. V was clipped by 8 bases and J by 3 bases, with 9 bases between them. For this clone: Its target is unknown.

This table comes from immunoSEQ multiplex PCR, and its TCRdb copy is limited to in-frame clones, with some not included. Of about 50,000 clones in the sample, more than 65% are singletons; the top ten hold less than 10%. The V and J genes are TRBV2 and TRBJ2-3, with D hard to call. This TCR was sampled from a human patient who received a liver transplant. Part of the T cell pool may stem from the graft donor. Sequencing used CD4+ T cells from blood, obtained 52 to 60 months after liver transplant. The CDR3 DNA reads TGTGCCAGCTCCTTGGAAACAGATACGCAGTATTTT. Protein sequence: CASSLETDTQYF. Full variable domain (outside the CDR3, taken from reference TRBV2 and TRBJ2-3): EPEVTQTPSHQVTQMGQEVILRCVPISNHLYFYWYRQILGQKVEFLVSFYNNEISEKSEIFDDQFSVERPDGSNFTLKIRSTKLEDSAMYFCASSLETDTQYFGPGTRLTVL.